A selection of T cell receptor beta chains follows, all from one sample in a study of lymphopenia after photon versus proton radiotherapy. Profiled with immunoSEQ multiplex PCR; TCRdb holds only in-frame clones, not every one. This table has more than 30,000 clones, 75% to 90% appearing once. Sequences were derived from peripheral blood, sampled from a patient treated with proton-based radiotherapy. All receptors derive from a woman between 65 and 79 years old with pancreatic cancer. Some clones in this sample may be carry-over from other donors' samples. Each CDR3 is given with its conserved first and last residue. A D gene is named only where the DNA matches it firmly. Size values are once, few and many counts, or a class for expanded clones, and some rows have none.

>TRBJ2-6|NA|TRBV7-9|TRBD1
CASSPGTGVLAGANVLTF
TGTGCCAGCAGCCCCGGGACAGGAGTCCTAGCTGGGGCCAACGTCCTGACTTTC
>TRBJ1-2|NA|TRBV7-2|NA
CASSLVGGNGYGYTF
TGTGCCAGCAGCTTAGTCGGGGGGAATGGCTATGGCTACACCTTC
>TRBJ2-7|NA|TRBV6-6|NA
CASSLIDEQYF
TGTGCCAGCAGTCTTATCGACGAGCAGTACTTC
>TRBJ2-1|NA|TRBV27|NA
CASSLGVSYNEQFF
TGTGCCAGCAGTTTAGGAGTCTCCTACAATGAGCAGTTCTTC
>TRBJ2-1|once|TRBV19|TRBD1
CASSPGQGSYNEQFF
TGTGCCAGTTCCCCGGGACAGGGGAGTTATAATGAGCAGTTCTTC
>TRBJ2-5|once|TRBV27|NA
CASSSQVGETQYF
TGTGCCAGCAGCTCTCAGGTGGGGGAGACCCAGTACTTC
>TRBJ2-5|NA|TRBV28|TRBD2
CASGLAGVETQYF
TGTGCCAGCGGATTAGCGGGAGTGGAGACCCAGTACTTC
>TRBJ2-7|NA|TRBV6-5|NA
CASSEGNIFEQYF
TGTGCCAGCAGTGAAGGGAATATCTTCGAGCAGTACTTC
>TRBJ2-2|NA|TRBV29-1|NA
CSVETIRAGELFF
TGCAGCGTTGAAACTATTCGGGCCGGGGAGCTGTTTTTT
>TRBJ1-3|NA|TRBV28|NA
CASGEIPNSGNTIYF
TGTGCCAGCGGAGAGATCCCTAACTCTGGAAACACCATATATTTT
>TRBJ2-7|NA|TRBV5-1|NA
CASSLSQGPYEQYF
TGCGCCAGCAGCTTGTCGCAGGGCCCCTACGAGCAGTACTTC
>TRBJ2-3|NA|TRBV11-2|TRBD2
CASRPPGTSGGATDTQYF
TGTGCCAGCAGGCCTCCGGGGACTAGCGGGGGAGCGACAGATACGCAGTATTTT
>TRBJ1-5|NA|TRBV4-1|NA
CASSQGLAAGQPQHF
TGCGCCAGCAGCCAAGGTTTGGCAGCGGGTCAGCCCCAGCATTTT
>TRBJ2-3|NA|TRBV4-1|NA
CASSQGGANTQYF
TGCGCCAGCAGCCAAGGGGGGGCGAATACGCAGTATTTT
>TRBJ2-2|NA|TRBV4-2|TRBD2
CASRVGEGTGELFF
TGTGCCAGCAGAGTAGGGGAGGGCACCGGGGAGCTGTTTTTT
>TRBJ2-5|NA|TRBV7-2|TRBD1
CASSLGTGGETQYF
TGTGCCAGCAGCTTAGGGACAGGGGGCGAGACCCAGTACTTC
>TRBJ2-5|NA|TRBV5-6|TRBD1
CASSRQGIETQYF
TGTGCCAGCAGCCGACAGGGAATAGAGACCCAGTACTTC
>TRBJ2-7|NA|TRBV2|NA
CASSPRTRGAEQYF
TGTGCCAGCAGTCCGAGGACACGGGGCGCTGAGCAGTACTTC
>TRBJ2-7|once|TRBV5-6|NA
CASSLEVKTYEQYF
TGTGCCAGCAGCTTGGAGGTGAAGACCTACGAGCAGTACTTC
>TRBJ2-1|NA|TRBV6-1|TRBD2
CASTRGTTADEQFF
TGTGCCAGCACCCGCGGGACTACAGCCGATGAGCAGTTCTTC
>TRBJ1-1|NA|TRBV15|NA
CATSRDSGRVGTEAFF
TGTGCCACCAGCAGAGATTCAGGCAGGGTAGGGACTGAAGCTTTCTTT
>TRBJ1-2|NA|TRBV11-2|NA
CASSHELGARTF
TGTGCCAGCAGCCACGAATTGGGGGCCCGCACCTTC
>TRBJ2-1|NA|TRBV5-1|TRBD1
CASSLGQGYNEQFF
TGCGCCAGCAGCCTAGGACAGGGATACAATGAGCAGTTCTTC
>TRBJ2-7|NA|TRBV27|NA
CASSLSFYSYEQYF
TGTGCCAGCAGTTTATCGTTCTACTCCTACGAGCAGTACTTC
>TRBJ1-2|few|TRBV28|NA
CASGGQNNYGYTF
TGTGCCAGCGGAGGACAGAACAACTATGGCTACACCTTC